This T cell receptor beta chain appears in the sequencing data of a study of TIL therapy for anti-PD-1-resistant metastatic lung cancer. Study as a whole: By whole-exome sequencing, median non-synonymous tumor mutation burden was under 1.9 mutations per megabase.

Germline V CDR1 and CDR2: GTSNPN, SVGIG (reference sequence). The V gene lost 2 bases and the J gene lost 4 bases, with 11 bases spanning the gap. This CDR3 comprises 13 residues. Broader study findings: TIL clonotype persistence in blood showed no apparent association with response.

This clone was seen just once. Its antigen is unknown. The libraries were made with immunoSEQ v3. The data were produced by immunoSEQ multiplex PCR, yet TCRdb's version contains in-frame clones alone and is incomplete. The sample includes 15,000 to 20,000 clones, under 90% seen only once; the top ten take roughly 2%. This sample's time point: pre-treatment sample, taken before nivolumab and TIL therapy. The sequence came from a person between 25 and 79 years old with non-small cell lung cancer. The genes are TRBV30 and TRBJ2-5; the D is unclear. The material sequenced was blood, taken at baseline. The CDR3 sequence: CAWSLWRRETQYF. The DNA of the CDR3 is TGTGCCTGGAGTCTCTGGCGGCGAGAGACCCAGTACTTC.